Presented here are 31 T cell receptor beta chains from one specimen sequenced in a study of blood T cell repertoires in COVID-19. The table came from immunoSEQ multiplex PCR; TCRdb's copy has only in-frame clones and leaves some out. This sample yields roughly 290,000 clones, of which 80% to 90% are seen a single time; more than 3.5% belongs to the top ten. The sample comprised PBMCs or T cells enriched from blood (not recorded which). These receptors all come from a woman aged 25 to 45 who had recovered from COVID-19.

V is TRBV11-1 and J is TRBJ2-4, with D possibly matching TRBD2 (5 bases). Trimming cost V 4 bases and J 1 base, with 14 bases left between them. Germline V gives CDR1 SGHAT, CDR2 FQDESV (reference sequence). The CDR3 is made up of 16 amino acids. The CDR3 spells CASSSRLSDAKNIQYF. CDR3 in DNA: TGTGCCAGCAGCTCTCGACTAAGCGATGCCAAAAACATTCAGTACTTC.

The gene calls are TRBV27 and TRBJ1-5; D is perhaps TRBD1 (6 bases). This CDR3 is built from 17 residues. Trimming removed 2 bases at V and 3 bases at J, with 17 bases between. CDR1 and CDR2 from the germline V gene are MNHEY and SMNVEV (reference sequence). The CDR3 sequence: CASSLAGGDPSNQPQHF. In nucleotides, the CDR3 is TGTGCCAGCAGTTTAGCGGGGGGCGACCCCTCCAATCAGCCCCAGCATTTT.

V gene TRBV19 combines with J gene TRBJ2-1, with 7 bases lining up with TRBD2. The CDR3 contains 14 residues. Germline loops: CDR1 LNHDA, CDR2 SQIVND (reference sequence). Unmatched junction bases numbered 10, after V lost 8 bases and J lost 6 bases. The CDR3, as DNA: TGTGCCAGTGGTCGGCGGGAGTTCTTCAATGAGCAGTTCTTC. Encoded protein: CASGRREFFNEQFF.

The sample holds one count of this clone. The V and J genes are TRBV19 and TRBJ1-3, with D hard to call. Germline CDR1 reads LNHDA; CDR2 reads SQIVND (reference sequence). Trimming removed 3 bases from V and 1 base from J, with 10 bases in between. This CDR3 contains 15 residues. CDR3 loop: CASSINRPSGNTIYF. CDR3 DNA sequence: TGTGCCAGTAGTATCAACAGACCTTCTGGAAACACCATATATTTT.

This rearrangement joins TRBV7-9 to TRBJ2-1; 7 nucleotides line up with TRBD2. The CDR3 is 15 amino acids. The germline CDR1 and CDR2 sequences are SEHNR and FQNEAQ (reference sequence). V lost 6 bases, J lost 9 bases, and 14 bases stayed unmatched. The CDR3 coding sequence is TGTGCCAGCAGGGTTGGGTATGGACTAGTCGGTGAGCAGTTCTTC. It yields the protein CASRVGYGLVGEQFF.

The chain uses TRBV2 and TRBJ2-2, with TRBD1 matching over 7 bases. The CDR3 sequence is 14 residues long. Losses at the gene ends were 6 bases for V and 1 base for J; bases not matched to a gene: 2. Germline CDR1 is SNHLY and CDR2 is FYNNEI. In nucleotides, the CDR3 is TGTGCCAGCAGGGGACAGCTGAACACCGGGGAGCTGTTTTTT. Its protein is CASRGQLNTGELFF.

The chain recombines TRBV19 with TRBJ2-3; 8 nucleotides line up with TRBD2. V was clipped by 4 bases and J by 1 base; unmatched bases: 7. CDR1 and CDR2 from the germline V gene are LNHDA and SQIVND (reference sequence). This CDR3 has 16 residues. This CDR3 is CASSRGLGYRTDTQYF. CDR3 nucleotide sequence: TGTGCCAGTAGTAGGGGACTAGGTTATCGCACAGATACGCAGTATTTT.

The J gene is TRBJ1-5, the V gene TRBV28; 8 nucleotides line up with TRBD1. The germline V gene has CDR1 MDHEN and CDR2 SYDVKM. Trimming cost V 4 bases and J 6 bases; bases outside gene matches: 5. CDR3 length: 14 amino acids. The CDR3 sequence is CASSSTGAGQPQHF. The CDR3 DNA sequence: TGTGCCAGCAGTTCGACAGGGGCCGGTCAGCCCCAGCATTTT.

The genes are TRBV5-1 and TRBJ2-5, with TRBD1 matching over 12 bases. The V gene end was trimmed by 4 bases and the J gene end by 3 bases; junction bases not matched to a gene: 7. Germline-derived CDR1 and CDR2 are SGHRS and YFSETQ. The CDR3 contains 16 residues. This chain's CDR3 is CASSPGQGAREETQYF. The CDR3 DNA follows: TGCGCCAGCAGCCCGGGACAGGGGGCGCGAGAAGAGACCCAGTACTTC.

This chain links TRBV4-2 with TRBJ1-2; D not resolved. The CDR3 contains 17 residues. The V gene's germline CDR1 is LGHNA and CDR2 YNFKEQ. The ends were cut back, 1 base at V and 0 bases at J, with 15 bases in the middle. CDR3 region: CASSQVMLPIANYGYTF. The CDR3 coding sequence is TGTGCCAGCAGCCAAGTAATGTTGCCGATAGCTAACTATGGCTACACCTTC.

The genes are TRBV11-2 and TRBJ1-2; 8 bases are shared with TRBD1. Germline-derived CDR1 and CDR2 are SGHAT and FQNNGV. V lost 5 bases to trimming and J lost 3 bases; unmatched junction nucleotides: 8. CDR3 length: 15 amino acids. The CDR3, as DNA: TGTGCCAGCAGCCCCCGGACAGGGACGCACTATGGCTACACCTTC. Protein product: CASSPRTGTHYGYTF.

The chain uses TRBV4-2 and TRBJ2-2; TRBD2 matches at 9 bases. This CDR3 contains 19 residues. The V gene's germline CDR1 is LGHNA and CDR2 YNFKEQ. With 4 bases clipped from V and 1 base from J, the junction kept 13 bases outside the gene matches. DNA for the CDR3: TGTGCCAGCAGCCTCCCTTCGGGACTAGCCTTAGGGAACACCGGGGAGCTGTTTTTT. Amino acid sequence: CASSLPSGLALGNTGELFF.

V usage is TRBV7-2 and J usage is TRBJ2-5; 7 bases agree with TRBD2. With 2 bases clipped from V and 3 bases from J, the junction kept 6 bases outside the gene matches. This CDR3 contains 15 residues. Per germline, CDR1 SGHTA and CDR2 FQGNSA. This chain's CDR3 is CASSLSVGLEETQYF. CDR3 DNA: TGTGCCAGCAGCTTAAGCGTCGGACTAGAAGAGACCCAGTACTTC.

CDR3 sequence (DNA): TGCGCCAGCAGGGATGTGTTGGCAGGGTCCTACGAGCAGTACTTC. Translation: CASRDVLAGSYEQYF. J is TRBJ2-7 and V is TRBV4-1; tentative D call: TRBD1 (5 bases). V dropped 6 bases and J dropped 1 base, with 16 bases sitting between them. Germline-derived CDR1 and CDR2 are MGHRA and YSYEKL. The CDR3 length is 15 residues.

The chain joins TRBV10-2 to TRBJ1-3; no firm D call. Trimming stripped 3 bases from V and 4 bases from J, with 10 bases between. In germline, CDR1 is WSHSY, CDR2 SAAADI. This CDR3 is 14 amino acids long. The CDR3, as DNA: TGCGCCAGCAGTGAAGGTCAGGCGGGAAACACCATATATTTT. Its translation is CASSEGQAGNTIYF.

The gene calls are TRBV6-6 and TRBJ1-5; 9 nucleotides agree with TRBD1. Trimming removed 3 bases from V and 4 bases from J; junction bases left unmatched: 7. This CDR3 spans 16 amino acids. Germline lookup yields CDR1 MNHNY and CDR2 SVGAGI (reference sequence). CDR3 DNA sequence: TGTGCCAGCAGTTATAACCCGACAGGGGGTAATCAGCCCCAGCATTTT. Residues: CASSYNPTGGNQPQHF.

This clone has more than one count but fewer than ten. The chain employs TRBV28 and TRBJ1-1; unclear D gene. CDR1 MDHEN and CDR2 SYDVKM come from the germline V gene. The germline V and J ends were trimmed by 2 bases and 1 base, with 11 bases remaining between them. The CDR3 runs to 15 residues. This CDR3 is CASSLPLMANTEAFF. In DNA form, the CDR3 reads TGTGCCAGCAGTTTACCTCTTATGGCGAACACTGAAGCTTTCTTT. Filled out from reference TRBV28 and TRBJ1-1, the complete variable domain reads DVKVTQSSRYLVKRTGEKVFLECVQDMDHENMFWYRQDPGLGLRLIYFSYDVKMKEKGDIPEGYSVSREKKERFSLILESASTNQTSMYLCASSLPLMANTEAFFGQGTRLTVV.

This rearrangement joins TRBV19 to TRBJ1-1; no clear D gene. CDR3 length: 11 residues. Trimming pared 7 bases from V and 5 bases from J, leaving 8 bases between. Germline CDR1 and CDR2: LNHDA and SQIVND (reference sequence). CDR3 amino acids: CASKSRTEAFF. DNA for the CDR3: TGTGCCAGTAAGAGTCGGACTGAAGCTTTCTTT.

This sequence joins TRBV3-1 (or the pseudogene TRBV3-2) and TRBJ2-7; maybe TRBD1 (6 bases). This CDR3 spans 13 amino acids. The germline CDR1 and CDR2 sequences are LGHDT and YNNKEL (reference sequence). Trimming took off 4 bases at V and 7 bases at J, with 14 bases between the two ends. The CDR3 loop is CASSPRGPGEQYF. CDR3 nucleotide sequence: TGTGCCAGCAGCCCCAGGGGTCCTGGGGAGCAGTACTTC.

This clone occurred once. The rearrangement uses TRBV6-5 and TRBJ2-7, with 8 nucleotides matching TRBD1. V gave up 4 bases and J gave up 4 bases; unmatched junction bases: 6. This CDR3 is 14 amino acids long. The germline V gene has CDR1 MNHEY and CDR2 SVGAGI. CDR3 amino acids: CASSSGTGWYEQYF. In DNA, the CDR3 is TGTGCCAGCAGTTCCGGGACAGGTTGGTACGAGCAGTACTTC.

This chain connects TRBV19 to TRBJ2-1; D gene uncertain. V gave up 6 bases and J gave up 6 bases, with 12 bases separating them. Per the germline V gene, CDR1 is LNHDA and CDR2 is SQIVND (reference sequence). The CDR3 has 13 amino acids. CDR3 DNA: TGTGCCAGTAGCATATCCCCAGGCAATGAGCAGTTCTTC. Translated: CASSISPGNEQFF.

The gene calls are TRBV9 and TRBJ2-3; TRBD2 matches at 15 bases. The CDR3 totals 19 residues. CDR1 and CDR2 from the germline V gene are SGDLS and YYNGEE. The J segment lost 3 bases and the V segment lost 2 bases, leaving 10 bases of the junction unmatched. The CDR3 region is CASSVLVGGLAGGTDTQYF. As DNA, the CDR3 is TGTGCCAGCAGCGTCCTTGTGGGAGGACTAGCGGGAGGGACAGATACGCAGTATTTT. Combining the CDR3 with reference TRBV9 and TRBJ2-3 gives the whole variable domain DSGVTQTPKHLITATGQRVTLRCSPRSGDLSVYWYQQSLDQGLQFLIQYYNGEERAKGNILERFSAQQFPDLHSELNLSSLELGDSALYFCASSVLVGGLAGGTDTQYFGPGTRLTVL.

This CDR3 is CASSVVTGELFF. The CDR3, as DNA: TGTGCCAGCAGCGTAGTGACCGGGGAGCTGTTTTTT. V usage is TRBV7-3 and J usage is TRBJ2-2; D uncertain. Trimming shortened V by 5 bases and J by 5 bases, and 6 bases separated the two germline ends. Germline V gene data show CDR1 as SGHTA and CDR2 as FQGTGA. The CDR3 totals 12 residues.

CDR3 loop: CAISGLLLPGTQPGNTIYF. The CDR3 nucleotides read TGTGCCATCAGCGGCCTCCTTCTACCAGGGACTCAGCCTGGAAACACCATATATTTT. The rearrangement links TRBV10-3 to TRBJ1-3, with D maybe TRBD1 (5 bases). The germline V and J ends were trimmed by 6 bases and 2 bases, with 26 bases remaining between them. Germline V gene sequence: CDR1 ENHRY, CDR2 SYGVKD. The CDR3 totals 19 residues.

The chain recombines TRBV2 with TRBJ2-7; 11 positions agree with TRBD2. The CDR3 totals 15 residues. CDR1 is SNHLY, CDR2 FYNNEI, per germline. The J segment lost 3 bases and the V segment lost 2 bases, leaving 3 bases of the junction unmatched. The CDR3 region is CASSEIGTSGYEQYF. The CDR3 nucleotides read TGTGCCAGCAGTGAAATTGGGACTAGCGGCTACGAGCAGTACTTC.

This chain joins TRBV7-8 and TRBJ2-7; 12 positions agree with TRBD2. Per germline, CDR1 SGHVS and CDR2 FQNEAQ. The CDR3 sequence is 16 residues long. The V gene end was trimmed by 5 bases and the J gene end by 0 bases; junction bases not matched to a gene: 5. The CDR3 DNA reads as TGTGCCAGCAGCCTGCAACTAGCGGGGGGCTCCTACGAGCAGTACTTC. Its translation: CASSLQLAGGSYEQYF.

The gene calls are TRBV15 and TRBJ2-2, with 10 bases identical to TRBD2. This CDR3 region has 15 residues. Germline lookup yields CDR1 LNHNV and CDR2 YYDKDF (reference sequence). J was trimmed by 7 bases and V by 11 bases; bases with no gene match: 13. For the CDR3, the DNA is TGTGCCCCACATATAGCGGGGGGCCCCAGCGGGGAGCTGTTTTTT. Translated, it gives CAPHIAGGPSGELFF.

This clone was counted a single time. The chain has TRBV7-2 and TRBJ2-7; 9 positions agree with TRBD2. J lost 0 bases, V lost 5 bases, and 8 bases had no gene match. In germline, CDR1 is SGHTA, CDR2 FQGNSA. This CDR3 is 16 amino acids long. Here the CDR3 reads CASSTYSGGGSYEQYF. CDR3 DNA: TGTGCCAGCAGCACCTATAGCGGGGGAGGCTCCTACGAGCAGTACTTC.

This chain connects TRBV2 to TRBJ2-3; 9 bases align to TRBD2. Germline CDR1 reads SNHLY; CDR2 reads FYNNEI. The CDR3 extends over 14 amino acids. V was clipped by 8 bases and J by 2 bases; unmatched bases: 5. The CDR3 reads CASQTSGYTDTQYF. CDR3 in DNA: TGTGCCAGCCAGACTAGCGGATACACAGATACGCAGTATTTT.

This clone was counted once. The chain employs TRBV28 and TRBJ1-2; D may be TRBD1 (5 bases). The V end was cut by 3 bases, the J end by 4 bases, with 12 bases between. The CDR3 covers 14 residues. Germline loops: CDR1 MDHEN, CDR2 SYDVKM. The CDR3 DNA follows: TGTGCCAGCAGTTTTGACAGAGATTTCTATGGCTACACCTTC. This encodes CASSFDRDFYGYTF.

The J gene is TRBJ1-2, the V gene TRBV19; D is undetermined. Germline V lookup: CDR1 LNHDA, CDR2 SQIVND (reference sequence). Trimming left V 5 bases short and J 2 bases short, with 6 bases between. The CDR3 is 12 residues long. CDR3 DNA sequence: TGTGCCAGTAGTTGGGAGAACTATGGCTACACCTTC. Residues: CASSWENYGYTF.